This T cell receptor (beta chain) is from a study of cytomegalovirus exposure and HLA in healthy donors. General study findings and limits: A missense DCLRE1C variant was associated with V- and J-gene trimming of TCR beta chains in a later analysis, and an independent cohort replicated the association. Rare sequences made up most TCRs, while some public TCRs were found in many donors.

Participants comprised healthy donors of bone marrow. PCR amplification relied on 60 Vbeta primers (plus 13 Jbeta primers). Libraries were prepared by immunoSEQ multiplex PCR; TCRdb keeps only in-frame clonotypes and omits some of them. The table includes roughly 200,000 clones, roughly 73% detected once. Details on this clone: No antigen is known for it.

CDR1 is MNHEY and CDR2 is SVGAGI in the germline V gene. The CDR3 has 15 residues. V was cut by 2 bases and J by 4 bases, with 14 bases left in between. The receptor was isolated from a woman aged 30 to 39 in good health and CMV-seronegative. The chain has TRBV6-5 and TRBJ2-5; D is ambiguous. Sequenced input: PBMCs. CDR3 nucleotides: TGTGCCAGCAGTTACACACTATCTAGAATAGAGACCCAGTACTTC. Its translation: CASSYTLSRIETQYF.